This T cell receptor (beta chain) is from a study of response to subunit inactivated influenza vaccine. Study-wide findings and caveats: Every seasonal influenza vaccination brings in few new T cells, the authors suggested.

TCRdb recomputed calls from the RT-PCR reads with MiXCR, one row per CDR3 protein. The data show 500,000 to 600,000 distinct CDR3 sequences, around 13% seen once. This clonotype was found a few times. Its specificity is unknown. This CDR3 is 15 amino acids long. From germline, CDR1 is MNHEY and CDR2 SVGAGI. The V gene lost 0 bases and the J gene lost 4 bases, with 12 bases spanning the gap. This chain links TRBV6-5 with TRBJ1-1; possibly TRBD1 for D (5 bases). The receptor was derived from a man over 45 who received an inactivated influenza vaccine. The material sequenced was PBMCs from blood, taken 12 days after vaccination. Here the CDR3 DNA reads TGTGCCAGCAGTTACTCGGTGGACACGAGCACTGAAGCTTTCTTT. As protein: CASSYSVDTSTEAFF.